These 8 T cell receptor beta chains originate from one sample sequenced in a study of T cell repertoires in cytomegalovirus infection (dated 2019 in TCRdb). Instrument used: Illumina HiSeq 1500. Starting from the raw public reads, TCRdb applied fastp trimming at Q25, assembled clones with MiXCR and retained in-frame beta chains. All rows with the same CDR3 protein become a single entry with the most common DNA and genes. In this sample the table shows approximately 750,000 distinct CDR3 sequences, 35% to 40% of which occur a single time. The ten largest clones take up 2.8% of the sample. The sequencing sample was made of PBMCs. Receptors originate from a human donor in good health (CMV status not recorded). Some clones in this sample may be carry-over from other donors' samples.

The chain uses TRBV7-6 and TRBJ2-5, with TRBD1 matching 10 bases. Germline lookup yields CDR1 SGHVS and CDR2 FNYEAQ. Trimming removed 5 bases from V and 5 bases from J; junction bases left unmatched: 8. The CDR3 has 15 amino acids. The CDR3 nucleotides read TGTGCCAGCAGCCGGGACAGGGGAAGGAAGGAGACCCAGTACTTC. Protein sequence: CASSRDRGRKETQYF.

To note about this clonotype: Since no conserved phenylalanine or tryptophan closes the CDR3, a read error is the likely cause. The chain links TRBV2 to TRBJ2-6; possible D gene TRBD1, 5 bases. Trimming took 6 bases from V and 0 from J, leaving 9 bases between them. This CDR3 spans 15 amino acids. The germline V gene encodes CDR1 SNHLY and CDR2 FYNNEI. Written as DNA, the CDR3 is TGTGCCAGCAGGTGGGGCGGCTCTGGGGCCAACGTCCTGACTTTA. Translated: CASRWGGSGANVLTL.

This clonotype was detected ten times or more. The V gene is TRBV7-6, the J gene TRBJ2-5, with D possibly being TRBD1 (7 bases). The CDR3 extends over 14 amino acids. V was shortened by 1 base and J by 5 bases, with 11 bases between the two germline ends. From germline, CDR1 is SGHVS and CDR2 FNYEAQ. The CDR3 spells CASSLVAGGETQYF. CDR3 sequence (DNA): TGTGCCAGCAGCTTAGTGGCAGGGGGGGAGACCCAGTACTTC.

In its sample, this clonotype was seen a few times. The rearrangement links TRBV19 to TRBJ2-1; 13 bases agree with TRBD2. The CDR3 length is 17 residues. V was clipped by 3 bases and J by 4 bases; unmatched bases: 6. Germline assignment: CDR1 LNHDA and CDR2 SQIVND (reference sequence). CDR3 sequence: CASSMGLAGNSYNEQFF. The CDR3 DNA reads as TGTGCCAGTAGTATGGGACTAGCGGGAAATTCATACAATGAGCAGTTCTTC.

The gene calls are TRBV27 and TRBJ2-1; 16 nucleotides line up with TRBD2. The CDR3 is 16 amino acids. J was trimmed by 4 bases and V by 8 bases; bases with no gene match: 5. The germline V gene encodes CDR1 MNHEY and CDR2 SMNVEV (reference sequence). The CDR3 protein is CASFGTSGRAYNEQFF. CDR3 DNA: TGTGCCAGCTTCGGGACTAGCGGGAGGGCGTACAATGAGCAGTTCTTC.

The V and J genes are TRBV27 and TRBJ2-5; 7 bases map to TRBD2. This CDR3 spans 21 amino acids. CDR1 is MNHEY and CDR2 is SMNVEV in the germline V gene (reference sequence). The V segment lost 5 bases and the J segment 5 bases; nucleotides outside the gene matches: 29. The DNA for the CDR3 is TGTGCCAGCAGTCCTATTCGTTCGGGAGGCTATGGACGGACGGGGCAGGAGACCCAGTACTTC. Amino acid sequence: CASSPIRSGGYGRTGQETQYF.

This clonotype was picked up a small number of times. The chain carries TRBV6-1 and TRBJ1-4; TRBD1 matches 9 bases. J was trimmed by 7 bases and V by 4 bases; bases with no gene match: 7. This CDR3 is 15 amino acids long. Germline V gives CDR1 MNHNS, CDR2 SASEGT. CDR3 in DNA: TGTGCCAGCAGTGTATTACAGGGGGCGAGTGAAAAACTGTTTTTT. Translated, it gives CASSVLQGASEKLFF.

This clonotype occurred a few times. The genes are TRBV19 and TRBJ2-5; D remains unclear. With 3 bases removed from V and 5 bases from J, the gap between germline ends came to 7 bases. This CDR3 comprises 12 residues. Germline lookup yields CDR1 LNHDA and CDR2 SQIVND (reference sequence). CDR3 sequence (DNA): TGTGCCAGTAGTATCCGTCGGGAGACCCAGTACTTC. Encoded protein: CASSIRRETQYF. The full variable domain, with the rest looked up from reference TRBV19 and TRBJ2-5, is DGGITQSPKYLFRKEGQNVTLSCEQNLNHDAMYWYRQDPGQGLRLIYYSQIVNDFQKGDIAEGYSVSREKKESFPLTVTSAQKNPTAFYLCASSIRRETQYFGPGTRLLVL.